This T cell receptor (beta chain) was documented in a study of blood T cell repertoires in COVID-19. Turning to the study itself: Spain, Italy and the United States supplied samples that represented acute and convalescent COVID-19.

Per the original methods: Reference gene primer amplification yielded estimated nucleated cell counts. Sequencing used immunoSEQ multiplex PCR; TCRdb keeps in-frame clones, though not all of them. Clone size and V and J calls were adopted from that table, with D and trimming inferred from the DNA. Seen here are about 280,000 clones, around nine tenths observed once, and the top ten hold roughly 12%. V trimming: 5 bases; J trimming: 7 bases; junction bases outside the gene matches: 17. The V gene's germline CDR1 is SGHAT and CDR2 FQNNGV. This CDR3 comprises 18 residues. Input material: peripheral blood. This TCR derives from a woman aged 25 to 39 with COVID-19, enrolled during active disease. This sequence joins TRBV11-2 and TRBJ2-2; 9 bases align to TRBD2. CDR3 amino acids: CASSKRSFGGRADGELFF. The CDR3, as DNA: TGTGCCAGCAGCAAACGGTCCTTCGGCGGGAGGGCCGACGGGGAGCTGTTTTTT.